The TCR beta chain under discussion was sequenced for a study of T cell responses to AZD1222 COVID-19 vaccine. At the level of the study: Pooled together were second doses at about 4 or about 12 weeks. General study results and limits: Nearly half of unique spike-specific TCRs reportedly avoided B.1.351 and B.1.1.7 mutated regions. White British ancestry dominated among donors, who included more females, and clonal diversity was possibly underestimated.

Clones were read by immunoSEQ multiplex PCR, and TCRdb kept only the in-frame ones, dropping some. The data contain some 88,000 clones, just over 90% of them singletons. Concerning this clone: Its antigen remains unidentified.

CDR3 length: 12 amino acids. Trimming removed 6 bases from V and 8 bases from J, with 13 bases in between. This material consisted of peripheral blood, taken on day 0 of AZD1222 vaccination. The V gene is TRBV12-3 or TRBV12-4, the J gene TRBJ1-1, with D tentatively TRBD1 (6 bases). The receptor was isolated from an adult in good health. The CDR3: CASSLAGVEAFF. The CDR3 nucleotides read TGTGCCAGCAGCCTCGCAGGGGTCGAAGCTTTCTTT.